The rows below give T cell receptor beta chains drawn from one sample of a study. In TCRdb, the RT-PCR reads were re-called with MiXCR into one record per CDR3 protein. The sample includes about 680,000 distinct CDR3 sequences, 13% to 15% of them seen just once. Sequences were obtained from memory CD4+ T cells from blood. These receptors all stem from a female donor in good health, serving as a healthy control. The CDR3 runs from the conserved cysteine through the conserved F or W. A D gene is named only where the DNA matches it firmly. A clone size is listed for some rows: how often the clone was seen (once, few, many), or a class if it is expanded.

.	.	TRBV27	TRBJ2-1	CASSLTRGLGSSYNEQFF	TGTGCCAGCAGTTTAACCCGGGGTTTGGGAAGCTCCTACAATGAGCAGTTCTTC
many	TRBD1	TRBV24-1	TRBJ2-1	CATSDRPRGSSYNEQFF	TGTGCCACCAGTGATCGCCCCAGGGGGAGCTCCTACAATGAGCAGTTCTTC
.	.	TRBV20-1	TRBJ2-2	CSARDQGATTTGELFF	TGCAGTGCTAGAGATCAGGGAGCCACGACCACCGGGGAGCTGTTTTTT
many	.	TRBV7-2	TRBJ2-5	CASSLGFGDLETQYF	TGTGCCAGCAGCTTAGGTTTCGGGGATTTGGAGACCCAGTACTTC
.	.	TRBV5-4	TRBJ2-3	CASSFPFTSTDTQYF	TGTGCCAGCAGCTTCCCTTTTACTAGCACAGATACGCAGTATTTT
few	.	TRBV9	TRBJ1-1	CASSVVSRPTEAFF	TGTGCCAGCAGCGTAGTCTCCAGACCCACTGAAGCTTTCTTT
few	TRBD1	TRBV7-9	TRBJ1-1	CASSLSGGAVNTEAFF	TGTGCCAGCAGCTTATCAGGGGGCGCGGTGAACACTGAAGCTTTCTTT
few	TRBD1	TRBV9	TRBJ1-1	CASSVEMTDRADTEAFF	TGTGCCAGCAGCGTAGAAATGACGGACAGGGCGGACACTGAAGCTTTCTTT
few	.	TRBV6-5	TRBJ2-1	CASSYGDLFSYNEQFF	TGTGCCAGCAGTTACGGGGATCTCTTCTCCTACAATGAGCAGTTCTTC
.	.	TRBV7-8	TRBJ1-4	CASSLEGWAGIEKLFF	TGTGCCAGCAGCTTAGAGGGTTGGGCAGGGATTGAAAAACTGTTTTTT
many	.	TRBV28	TRBJ2-1	CASSSGQYNEQFF	TGTGCCAGCAGTTCTGGACAGTACAATGAGCAGTTCTTC
.	.	TRBV11-2	TRBJ1-2	CASSPKAERGYTF	TGTGCCAGCAGCCCAAAGGCAGAACGAGGCTACACCTTC
many	.	TRBV29-1	TRBJ2-3	CSVGGGAADTQYF	TGCAGCGTGGGGGGGGGGGCTGCAGATACGCAGTATTTT
.	TRBD2	TRBV12-3/TRBV12-4	TRBJ2-2	CASSINSGGGELFF	TGTGCCAGCAGTATAAACAGCGGGGGCGGGGAGCTGTTTTTT
few	.	TRBV6-5	TRBJ2-1	CASSYQGFSGYDEQFF	TGTGCCAGCAGTTACCAGGGTTTCTCGGGTTACGATGAGCAGTTCTTC
many	.	TRBV10-3	TRBJ2-1	CAISGPPGLPSSYNEQFF	TGTGCCATCAGTGGCCCCCCGGGACTGCCGAGCTCCTACAATGAGCAGTTCTTC
many	TRBD1	TRBV29-1	TRBJ2-7	CSVEGDRVPYEQYF	TGCAGCGTTGAAGGGGACAGAGTCCCCTACGAGCAGTACTTC
.	.	TRBV24-1	TRBJ2-3	CATSDFGGDPTDTQYF	TGTGCCACCAGTGATTTTGGGGGAGACCCCACAGATACGCAGTATTTT
.	.	TRBV7-2	TRBJ2-3	CASSPMEGSGTQYF	TGTGCCAGCAGTCCAATGGAGGGGTCGGGCACGCAGTATTTT
.	.	TRBV20-1	TRBJ2-5	CSANRLGARETQYF	TGCAGTGCTAACCGCCTGGGGGCGCGAGAGACCCAGTACTTC
many	.	TRBV29-1	TRBJ1-3	CSVRDSRSGNTIYF	TGCAGCGTGAGGGACTCGCGCTCTGGAAACACCATATATTTT
.	.	TRBV20-1	TRBJ2-6	CSAEGGGANVLTF	TGCAGTGCTGAGGGGGGTGGGGCCAACGTCCTGACTTTC
many	.	TRBV5-1	TRBJ1-2	CASSSPGHNYGYTF	TGCGCCAGCAGCTCTCCGGGACACAACTATGGCTACACCTTC
few	TRBD2	TRBV5-1	TRBJ2-7	CASSFRGRDYEQYF	TGCGCCAGCAGTTTTCGAGGGAGGGACTACGAGCAGTACTTC
many	.	TRBV6-2/TRBV6-3	TRBJ2-1	CASSLGVNEQFF	TGTGCCAGCAGTTTAGGGGTCAATGAGCAGTTCTTC
few	.	TRBV3-1	TRBJ2-1	CASSQVINEQFF	TGTGCCAGCAGCCAAGTCATAAATGAGCAGTTCTTC
few	.	TRBV27	TRBJ2-5	CASTIGRLYQETQYF	TGTGCCAGCACGATAGGACGGCTGTACCAAGAGACCCAGTACTTC
many	.	TRBV10-3	TRBJ1-1	CAIRIQGHSEAFF	TGTGCCATCAGGATACAGGGACATAGTGAAGCTTTCTTT
many	TRBD1	TRBV7-2	TRBJ2-7	CASSPPGGYEQYF	TGTGCCAGCAGCCCCCCAGGGGGTTACGAGCAGTACTTC
few	.	TRBV6-1	TRBJ2-5	CASSERGLGETQYF	TGTGCCAGCAGTGAACGAGGGTTGGGGGAGACCCAGTACTTC
many	TRBD2	TRBV7-9	TRBJ2-3	CASSFAGEDTQYF	TGTGCCAGCAGCTTCGCGGGAGAAGATACGCAGTATTTT
.	.	TRBV2	TRBJ1-1	CASRGEVVAFF	TGTGCCAGCAGGGGGGAAGTGGTAGCTTTCTTT
.	TRBD2	TRBV18	TRBJ2-1	CASSPPGLAGLQFF	TGTGCCAGCTCACCACCGGGACTAGCGGGACTGCAGTTCTTC
.	.	TRBV20-1	TRBJ1-5	CSAKGDTRNQPQHF	TGCAGTGCCAAGGGGGACACCCGCAATCAGCCCCAGCATTTT
.	.	TRBV7-2	TRBJ1-2	CASSSPQGTYGYTF	TGTGCCAGCAGCTCCCCGCAGGGGACCTATGGCTACACCTTC
many	TRBD1	TRBV5-6	TRBJ2-5	CASSPTGAQETQYF	TGTGCCAGCAGCCCGACAGGGGCCCAAGAGACCCAGTACTTC
few	.	TRBV19	TRBJ1-1	CASSMGGHLNTEAFF	TGTGCCAGTAGTATGGGCGGGCATTTGAACACTGAAGCTTTCTTT
.	TRBD2	TRBV4-1	TRBJ2-3	CASSQDPTSGSSDGPDTQYF	TGCGCCAGCAGCCAAGACCCGACTAGCGGGAGTAGTGATGGCCCAGATACGCAGTATTTT
.	.	TRBV20-1	TRBJ2-5	CSARIGPGQETQYF	TGCAGTGCTAGAATCGGGCCGGGGCAAGAGACCCAGTACTTC
few	.	TRBV27	TRBJ1-4	CASRGLGEKLFF	TGTGCCAGCCGGGGATTGGGTGAAAAACTGTTTTTT
many	TRBD1	TRBV12-3/TRBV12-4	TRBJ1-5	CASSLQGAGNQPQHF	TGTGCCAGCAGTTTACAGGGGGCGGGCAATCAGCCCCAGCATTTT
.	TRBD1	TRBV28	TRBJ2-7	CASRPGTGRHEQYF	TGTGCCAGCAGGCCCGGGACAGGGCGCCACGAGCAGTACTTC
few	.	TRBV6-1	TRBJ2-5	CASSEPGIYSAQYF	TGTGCCAGCAGTGAGCCCGGTATCTATTCGGCCCAGTACTTC
.	.	TRBV6-1	TRBJ2-4	CASSAKTGPGNIQYF	TGTGCCAGCAGCGCTAAAACAGGGCCTGGAAACATTCAGTACTTC
.	.	TRBV12-3/TRBV12-4	TRBJ1-3	CASSPQGAVRTIYF	TGTGCCAGCAGTCCTCAAGGGGCGGTCCGCACCATATATTTT
many	.	TRBV5-1	TRBJ1-1	CASRQQNTEAFF	TGCGCCAGCAGGCAGCAGAACACTGAAGCTTTCTTT
many	TRBD2	TRBV20-1	TRBJ2-1	CSAGGLAIPGQFF	TGCAGTGCTGGGGGACTAGCGATCCCGGGGCAGTTCTTC
.	TRBD1	TRBV6-1	TRBJ1-1	CASNVQGAYTEAFF	TGTGCCAGCAATGTACAGGGGGCTTACACTGAAGCTTTCTTT
.	.	TRBV20-1	TRBJ2-2	CSARGGFEPGELFF	TGCAGTGCTAGAGGGGGATTTGAGCCCGGGGAGCTGTTTTTT
few	.	TRBV29-1	TRBJ1-2	CSVEGRDGGYTF	TGCAGCGTTGAGGGCAGGGATGGGGGCTACACCTTC
few	.	TRBV4-3	TRBJ2-2	CASSQDQGRYAGELFF	TGCGCCAGCAGCCAAGATCAGGGGCGGTATGCCGGGGAGCTGTTTTTT
.	.	TRBV11-2	TRBJ1-1	CASSLGLGQNTEAFF	TGTGCCAGCAGCCTGGGGCTGGGTCAGAACACTGAAGCTTTCTTT
.	.	TRBV20-1	TRBJ2-1	CSASELGPYNEQFF	TGCAGTGCTAGCGAGCTGGGACCGTACAATGAGCAGTTCTTC